The clone carrying this TCR beta chain was observed at least ten times. The antigen is unknown. This specimen belongs to a study of T-cell reconstitution after alpha-beta-depleted transplantation in children. Whole-study results and caveats: By about two months after transplant, alpha-beta T cells reportedly arose from several hundred graft clones that had expanded. Among T cells one year after transplant, newly produced cells accounted for most counts and diversity.

Unique molecular identifiers were incorporated when the TCRbeta library was constructed. TCRdb processed the PCR reads anew with MiXCR; each CDR3 protein has one entry. The sample lists 350,000 to 500,000 distinct CDR3 sequences; around two fifths were seen once. Trimming pared 1 base from V and 4 bases from J, leaving 17 bases between. The CDR3 is 16 residues long. Germline CDR1 SGHRS, CDR2 YFSETQ. The starting material was PBMCs, obtained before TCRalphabeta/CD19-depleted stem cell transplant. This clonotype originated in a girl aged 2 to 9 with aplastic anemia, due to receive a stem cell transplant. The gene calls are TRBV5-1 and TRBJ1-1, with a possible D match to TRBD1 (6 bases). Written as DNA, the CDR3 is TGCGCCAGCAGCTTGCTGGGGGCGAGCCGGGGCACTGAAGCTTTCTTT. This sequence encodes CASSLLGASRGTEAFF.